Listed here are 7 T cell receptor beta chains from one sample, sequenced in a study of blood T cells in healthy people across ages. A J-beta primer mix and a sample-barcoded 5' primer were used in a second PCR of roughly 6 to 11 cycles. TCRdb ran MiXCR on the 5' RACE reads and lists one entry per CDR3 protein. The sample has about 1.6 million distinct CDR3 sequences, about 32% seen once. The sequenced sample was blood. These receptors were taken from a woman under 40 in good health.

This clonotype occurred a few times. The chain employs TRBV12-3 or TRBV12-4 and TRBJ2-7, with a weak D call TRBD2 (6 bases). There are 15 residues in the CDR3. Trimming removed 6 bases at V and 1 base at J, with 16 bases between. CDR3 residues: CASSAGTYKSYEQYF. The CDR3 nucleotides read TGTGCCAGCAGCGCCGGGACTTACAAGTCCTACGAGCAGTACTTC.

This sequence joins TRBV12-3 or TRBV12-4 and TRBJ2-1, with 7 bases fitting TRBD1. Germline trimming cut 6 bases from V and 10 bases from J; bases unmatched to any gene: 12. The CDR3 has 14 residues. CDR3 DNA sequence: TGTGCCAGCAGCTTTACAGGGGTCCGCTCGGAGCAGTTCTTC. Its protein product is CASSFTGVRSEQFF.

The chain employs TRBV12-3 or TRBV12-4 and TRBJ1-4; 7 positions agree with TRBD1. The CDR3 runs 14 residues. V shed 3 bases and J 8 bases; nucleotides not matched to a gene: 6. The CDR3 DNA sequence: TGTGCCAGCAGTTTGGAAGGGGGCCAGGAAAAACTGTTTTTT. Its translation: CASSLEGGQEKLFF.

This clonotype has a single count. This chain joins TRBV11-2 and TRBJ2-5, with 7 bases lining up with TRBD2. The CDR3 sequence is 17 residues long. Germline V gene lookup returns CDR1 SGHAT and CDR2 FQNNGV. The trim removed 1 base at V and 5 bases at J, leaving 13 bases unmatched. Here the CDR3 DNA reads TGTGCCAGCAGCTTAGGGGCGAGGGAGGGCCCAAGGGAGACCCAGTACTTC. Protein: CASSLGAREGPRETQYF. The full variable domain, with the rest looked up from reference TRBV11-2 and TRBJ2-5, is EAGVAQSPRYKIIEKRQSVAFWCNPISGHATLYWYQQILGQGPKLLIQFQNNGVVDDSQLPKDRFSAERLKGVDSTLKIQPAKLEDSAVYLCASSLGAREGPRETQYFGPGTRLLVL.

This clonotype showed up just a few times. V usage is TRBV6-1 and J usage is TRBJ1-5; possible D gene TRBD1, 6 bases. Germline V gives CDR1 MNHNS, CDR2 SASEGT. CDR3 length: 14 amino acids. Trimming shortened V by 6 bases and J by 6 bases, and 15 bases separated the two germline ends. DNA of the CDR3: TGTGCCAGCAGCCTTTCACAGGGTGCTCAGCCCCAGCATTTT. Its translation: CASSLSQGAQPQHF.

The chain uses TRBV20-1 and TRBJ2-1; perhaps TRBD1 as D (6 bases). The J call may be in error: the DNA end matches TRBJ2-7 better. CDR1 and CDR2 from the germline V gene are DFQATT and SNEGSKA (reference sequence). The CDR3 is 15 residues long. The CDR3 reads CSAPPTGSSYNEQYF. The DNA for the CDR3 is TGCAGTGCTCCTCCGACAGGTAGCTCCTACAATGAGCAGTACTTC.

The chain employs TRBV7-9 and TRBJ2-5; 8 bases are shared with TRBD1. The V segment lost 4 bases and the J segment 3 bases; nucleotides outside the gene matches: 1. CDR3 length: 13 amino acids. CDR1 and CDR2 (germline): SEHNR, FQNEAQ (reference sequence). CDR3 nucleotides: TGTGCCAGCAGCTCACAGGGGGAAGAGACCCAGTACTTC. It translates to CASSSQGEETQYF. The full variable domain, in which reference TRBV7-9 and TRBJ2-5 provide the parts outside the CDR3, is DTGVSQNPRHKITKRGQNVTFRCDPISEHNRLYWYRQTLGQGPEFLTYFQNEAQLEKSRLLSDRFSAERPKGSFSTLEIQRTEQGDSAMYLCASSSQGEETQYFGPGTRLLVL.